This is a list of T cell receptor beta chains from one sample in a study of blood T cells in healthy people across ages. Each CDR3 protein is one row after TCRdb ran MiXCR on the 5' RACE reads. The table lists around 870,000 distinct CDR3 sequences, less than 35% of them singletons. The sample taken for sequencing was blood. The receptors shown here come from a woman of 80 years or more in good health. The CDR3 runs from the conserved cysteine through the conserved F or W. D genes are given only for firm matches. A clone size is listed for some rows: how often the clone was seen (once, few, many), or a class if it is expanded.

d_gene: .; j_gene: TRBJ1-4; v_gene: TRBV4-3; abundance: few; CDR3nt: TGCGCCAGCAGCCAAGAAGGAGGGAAGGAAAAACTGTTTTTT; CDR3aa: CASSQEGGKEKLFF
d_gene: .; j_gene: TRBJ2-1; v_gene: TRBV11-3; abundance: .; CDR3nt: TGTGCCAGCAGCCGATCGGAGCATGAGCAGTTCTTC; CDR3aa: CASSRSEHEQFF
d_gene: .; j_gene: TRBJ2-1; v_gene: TRBV6-2/TRBV6-3; abundance: .; CDR3nt: TGTGCCAGCAGACTGAGGGATGACGGCTACAATGAGCAGTTCTTC; CDR3aa: CASRLRDDGYNEQFF
d_gene: TRBD1; j_gene: TRBJ2-7; v_gene: TRBV18; abundance: .; CDR3nt: TGTGCCAGCCCATCCGGGACAGGCTCCTACGAGCAGTACTTC; CDR3aa: CASPSGTGSYEQYF
d_gene: .; j_gene: TRBJ1-5; v_gene: TRBV6-5; abundance: .; CDR3nt: TGTGCCAGCAGTTTTAATAGGGGTGGCCAGCCCCAGCATTTT; CDR3aa: CASSFNRGGQPQHF
d_gene: .; j_gene: TRBJ2-3; v_gene: TRBV29-1; abundance: few; CDR3nt: TGCAGCGCACAGGGCTCCGGAGATACGCAGTATTTT; CDR3aa: CSAQGSGDTQYF
d_gene: TRBD2; j_gene: TRBJ2-4; v_gene: TRBV7-2; abundance: .; CDR3nt: TGTGCCAGCGCTGGTCTAGCGGGAGGGTTGGACATTCAGTACTTC; CDR3aa: CASAGLAGGLDIQYF
d_gene: TRBD2; j_gene: TRBJ2-5; v_gene: TRBV10-3; abundance: many; CDR3nt: TGTGCCATCAGTGCCAGCGGGGGCCACCAAGAGACCCAGTACTTC; CDR3aa: CAISASGGHQETQYF
d_gene: .; j_gene: TRBJ2-5; v_gene: TRBV28; abundance: many; CDR3nt: TGTGCCAGCAGCCCAGGGGGGGGCTTGCAAGAGACCCAGTACTTC; CDR3aa: CASSPGGGLQETQYF
d_gene: .; j_gene: TRBJ1-2; v_gene: TRBV28; abundance: many; CDR3nt: TGTGCCAGCAGTACTATCTGGACACAACCTGGGGGCTATGGCTACACCTTC; CDR3aa: CASSTIWTQPGGYGYTF
d_gene: .; j_gene: TRBJ2-3; v_gene: TRBV12-3/TRBV12-4; abundance: .; CDR3nt: TGTGCCAGCAGTTTGGTGGAAACAGATACGCAGTATTTT; CDR3aa: CASSLVETDTQYF
d_gene: TRBD1; j_gene: TRBJ2-5; v_gene: TRBV18; abundance: many; CDR3nt: TGTGCCAGCTCACCACTGGGGACAGGGAAAGAGACCCAGTACTTC; CDR3aa: CASSPLGTGKETQYF
d_gene: TRBD2; j_gene: TRBJ2-1; v_gene: TRBV12-3/TRBV12-4; abundance: .; CDR3nt: TGTGCCAGCAGCCCTTGGGGGAGGGCCGATGAGCAGTTCTTC; CDR3aa: CASSPWGRADEQFF
d_gene: .; j_gene: TRBJ2-7; v_gene: TRBV11-2; abundance: .; CDR3nt: TGTGCCAGCAGCTTAGAGGTAGCGGTAAGCTCCTACAAGCAGTACTTC; CDR3aa: CASSLEVAVSSYKQYF
d_gene: TRBD1; j_gene: TRBJ2-2; v_gene: TRBV27; abundance: few; CDR3nt: TGTGCCAGCAGTTTATCCAGGACAGGCCCAAGCGGGGAGCTGTTTTTT; CDR3aa: CASSLSRTGPSGELFF
d_gene: TRBD2; j_gene: TRBJ2-7; v_gene: TRBV6-2/TRBV6-3; abundance: many; CDR3nt: TGTGCCAGCAGTTACGAGCGGGGCATCTACGAGCAGTACTTC; CDR3aa: CASSYERGIYEQYF
d_gene: TRBD2; j_gene: TRBJ2-5; v_gene: TRBV7-2; abundance: .; CDR3nt: TGTGCCAGCACCCGGGACTACCTAAAAGAGACCCAGTACTTC; CDR3aa: CASTRDYLKETQYF
d_gene: .; j_gene: TRBJ2-5; v_gene: TRBV6-1; abundance: .; CDR3nt: TGTGTCAGCAGTGAAGGTGGTCAGGGTGAGACCCAGTACTTC; CDR3aa: CVSSEGGQGETQYF
d_gene: TRBD1; j_gene: TRBJ2-4; v_gene: TRBV20-1; abundance: many; CDR3nt: TGCAGTGCTTCTCCGGGACAGGGCAAGGTCATTCAGTACTTC; CDR3aa: CSASPGQGKVIQYF
d_gene: .; j_gene: TRBJ1-1; v_gene: TRBV11-3; abundance: .; CDR3nt: TGTGCCAGCAGCCTCAGGGGCAAAACGAACACTGAAGCTTTCTTT; CDR3aa: CASSLRGKTNTEAFF
d_gene: .; j_gene: TRBJ2-2; v_gene: TRBV5-1; abundance: few; CDR3nt: TGCGCCAGCAGCTCCGGGCCAAACACCGGGGAGCTGTTTTTT; CDR3aa: CASSSGPNTGELFF
d_gene: TRBD1; j_gene: TRBJ1-4; v_gene: TRBV7-2; abundance: many; CDR3nt: TGTGCCAGCAGCGCTGACAGGGGGCACGAAAAACTGTTTTTT; CDR3aa: CASSADRGHEKLFF
d_gene: .; j_gene: TRBJ1-2; v_gene: TRBV7-2; abundance: few; CDR3nt: TGTGCCAGCAGCACACGGACCAACTATGGCTACACCTTC; CDR3aa: CASSTRTNYGYTF
d_gene: .; j_gene: TRBJ2-1; v_gene: TRBV12-3/TRBV12-4; abundance: many; CDR3nt: TGTGCCTCACGGGGACATCGTTATTACAATGAGCAGTTCTTC; CDR3aa: CASRGHRYYNEQFF
d_gene: TRBD1; j_gene: TRBJ2-5; v_gene: TRBV11-3; abundance: many; CDR3nt: TGTGCCAGCAGCTTAGAAGGACAGGGAGGCCAAGAGACCCAGTACTTC; CDR3aa: CASSLEGQGGQETQYF
d_gene: TRBD1; j_gene: TRBJ2-2; v_gene: TRBV10-2; abundance: once; CDR3nt: TGCGCCAGCAGACGGACAGGGGGCGAATTCACCGGGGAGCTGTTTTTT; CDR3aa: CASRRTGGEFTGELFF
d_gene: .; j_gene: TRBJ1-3; v_gene: TRBV20-1; abundance: .; CDR3nt: TGCAGTGCAGGCCATATTAGCTCTGGAAACACCATATATTTT; CDR3aa: CSAGHISSGNTIYF
d_gene: .; j_gene: TRBJ2-4; v_gene: TRBV6-2/TRBV6-3; abundance: many; CDR3nt: TGTGCCAGCAGTTACTCACACCGACCCGCTAAAAGCCTTCAGTACTTC; CDR3aa: CASSYSHRPAKSLQYF
d_gene: .; j_gene: TRBJ2-1; v_gene: TRBV29-1; abundance: many; CDR3nt: TGCAGCGTTGAAAGGTGGAGTAGCTCCTACAATGAGCAGTTCTTC; CDR3aa: CSVERWSSSYNEQFF
d_gene: TRBD1; j_gene: TRBJ1-2; v_gene: TRBV12-3/TRBV12-4; abundance: .; CDR3nt: TGTGCCAGCAGCCGTGGACAGGTCCGACGGGGCTACACCTTC; CDR3aa: CASSRGQVRRGYTF
d_gene: .; j_gene: TRBJ1-2; v_gene: TRBV29-1; abundance: many; CDR3nt: TGCAGCGTTGAAGACGGCAGGGTTAATGGCTACACCTTC; CDR3aa: CSVEDGRVNGYTF
d_gene: TRBD2; j_gene: TRBJ2-3; v_gene: TRBV6-2/TRBV6-3; abundance: .; CDR3nt: TGTGCCAGCAGTACCGACCGGCTAGCGGGGAGAAATACGCAGTATTTT; CDR3aa: CASSTDRLAGRNTQYF
d_gene: .; j_gene: TRBJ2-5; v_gene: TRBV19; abundance: few; CDR3nt: TGTGCCAGTAGTAAGGGCCCCCGACAAGAGACCCAGTACTTC; CDR3aa: CASSKGPRQETQYF
d_gene: TRBD1; j_gene: TRBJ1-2; v_gene: TRBV5-1; abundance: few; CDR3nt: TGCGCCAGCAGTTACGGACAGGTCTATGGCTACACCTTC; CDR3aa: CASSYGQVYGYTF
d_gene: .; j_gene: TRBJ2-6; v_gene: TRBV12-3/TRBV12-4; abundance: few; CDR3nt: TGTGCCAGCAGTTTTGGCGGGGCAGGGTCTGGGGCCAACGTCCTGACTTTC; CDR3aa: CASSFGGAGSGANVLTF
d_gene: TRBD1; j_gene: TRBJ1-2; v_gene: TRBV7-7; abundance: .; CDR3nt: TGTGCCAGCAGCTTAGCGCAGGGACAGGGCCGCTCCTATGGCTACACCTTC; CDR3aa: CASSLAQGQGRSYGYTF
d_gene: TRBD1; j_gene: TRBJ1-1; v_gene: TRBV5-1; abundance: .; CDR3nt: TGCGCCAGCAGCTCCCGGGACAGGCCTCCGAACACTGAAGCTTTCTTT; CDR3aa: CASSSRDRPPNTEAFF
d_gene: .; j_gene: TRBJ2-7; v_gene: TRBV28; abundance: .; CDR3nt: TGTGCCAGCAGTTTGGGATTCGTCCCCTACGAGCAGTACTTC; CDR3aa: CASSLGFVPYEQYF
d_gene: TRBD1; j_gene: TRBJ1-1; v_gene: TRBV27; abundance: .; CDR3nt: TGTGCCAGCAGTTCCTGGACAGGGCGGAACACTGAAGCTTTCTTT; CDR3aa: CASSSWTGRNTEAFF
d_gene: .; j_gene: TRBJ1-6; v_gene: TRBV7-2; abundance: .; CDR3nt: TGTGCCAGCAGCTTCTCGACGGCCCACTCACCCCTCCACTTT; CDR3aa: CASSFSTAHSPLHF
d_gene: .; j_gene: TRBJ2-3; v_gene: TRBV29-1; abundance: many; CDR3nt: TGCAGCGTTGAAAGCCGCGGGATCACAGATACGCAGTATTTT; CDR3aa: CSVESRGITDTQYF
d_gene: .; j_gene: TRBJ2-5; v_gene: TRBV11-2; abundance: many; CDR3nt: TGTGCCAGCAGCTTAGATCGAGGTCAGCCCGTCCAAGAGACCCAGTACTTC; CDR3aa: CASSLDRGQPVQETQYF